This T cell receptor beta chain was sequenced during a study of cytomegalovirus exposure and HLA in healthy donors. Researchers ran the PCR with 60 Vbeta and 13 Jbeta primers. Libraries were prepared by immunoSEQ multiplex PCR; TCRdb keeps only in-frame clonotypes and omits some of them. Among roughly 160,000 clones listed, 70% to 80% were seen once. Turning to this clone: The antigen remains unidentified.

Notes on the study in general: Most TCR sequences showed up rarely, but some public TCRs showed up in many donors. Later analysis suggested links between common viral pathogens and several top significant clusters.

This CDR3 region has 16 residues. Germline loops: CDR1 KGHSH, CDR2 LQKENI. The junction had 4 bases not matched to a gene; V was cut back by 4 bases and J by 1 base. The chain couples TRBV18 to TRBJ1-4; TRBD1 matches at 9 bases. This TCR was sampled from a woman in her 50s in good health and CMV-seronegative. The material sequenced was PBMCs. The CDR3 reads CASSRGTGRTNEKLFF. The CDR3 nucleotides read TGTGCCAGCTCACGGGGGACAGGGAGAACTAATGAAAAACTGTTTTTT.